This entry lists 24 T cell receptor beta chains sequenced from one sample in a study of blood T cell repertoires in COVID-19. The assay was immunoSEQ multiplex PCR, and TCRdb's table has in-frame clones only and misses some. The table records around 250,000 clones, roughly 86% of them present only once. Material for sequencing was peripheral blood. These receptors were taken from a woman aged 60-75 years who had recovered from COVID-19.

The chain has TRBV2 and TRBJ1-6, with a tentative D call TRBD1 (5 bases). CDR3 length: 15 residues. V gave up 8 bases and J gave up 7 bases, with 18 bases separating them. Germline V lookup: CDR1 SNHLY, CDR2 FYNNEI. The CDR3 loop is CASVLYQGINSPLHF. The CDR3 nucleotides are TGTGCCAGCGTTTTGTATCAGGGTATAAATTCACCCCTCCACTTT. The whole variable domain, filled in from reference TRBV2 and TRBJ1-6, reads EPEVTQTPSHQVTQMGQEVILRCVPISNHLYFYWYRQILGQKVEFLVSFYNNEISEKSEIFDDQFSVERPDGSNFTLKIRSTKLEDSAMYFCASVLYQGINSPLHFGNGTRLTVT.

The rearrangement joins TRBV28 to TRBJ2-7, with a possible D match to TRBD2 (5 bases). Germline values: CDR1 MDHEN, CDR2 SYDVKM. This CDR3 has 15 amino acids. V lost 4 bases and J lost 0, with 13 bases in between. The DNA for the CDR3 is TGTGCCAGCAGTTCCCCCCCCCGGGGCTCCTACGAGCAGTACTTC. Translated, it gives CASSSPPRGSYEQYF. Full variable domain (remainder filled in from reference TRBV28 and TRBJ2-7): DVKVTQSSRYLVKRTGEKVFLECVQDMDHENMFWYRQDPGLGLRLIYFSYDVKMKEKGDIPEGYSVSREKKERFSLILESASTNQTSMYLCASSSPPRGSYEQYFGPGTRLTVT.

The chain joins TRBV28 to TRBJ2-7, with a possible D match to TRBD2 (5 bases). Trimming left V 6 bases short and J 3 bases short, with 9 bases between. CDR3 size: 12 residues. The V gene's germline CDR1 is MDHEN and CDR2 SYDVKM. CDR3 residues: CASSTGSYEQYF. In DNA form, the CDR3 reads TGTGCCAGCAGCACGGGGAGCTACGAGCAGTACTTC.

The chain links TRBV6-5 to TRBJ2-1; 7 nucleotides match TRBD2. Unmatched junction bases numbered 5, after V lost 8 bases and J lost 4 bases. The CDR3 is made up of 13 amino acids. Germline-derived CDR1 and CDR2 are MNHEY and SVGAGI. The CDR3 DNA follows: TGTGCCAGCTGCGGGGGAAATTACAATGAGCAGTTCTTC. This translates into CASCGGNYNEQFF.

This chain connects TRBV11-2 to TRBJ1-3, with unresolved D. The CDR3 sequence is 14 residues long. Per the germline V gene, CDR1 is SGHAT and CDR2 is FQNNGV. The V end was cut by 5 bases, the J end by 3 bases, with 11 bases between. The CDR3 DNA reads as TGTGCCAGCAGCCTCCAAAACAGTGGAAACACCATATATTTT. Translating it yields CASSLQNSGNTIYF.

J is TRBJ2-2 and V is TRBV7-3; 10 bases align to TRBD2. CDR3 length equals 16 residues. Germline V gives CDR1 SGHTA, CDR2 FQGTGA. J lost 6 bases, V lost 5 bases, and 9 bases had no gene match. The DNA of the CDR3 is TGTGCCAGCAGCGCTAGCGGGGGTGCTCGACCCGGGGAGCTGTTTTTT. Encoded protein: CASSASGGARPGELFF.

This chain links TRBV28 with TRBJ1-2, with 8 positions matching TRBD1. Germline CDR1 is MDHEN and CDR2 is SYDVKM. This CDR3 region has 14 residues. J was trimmed by 5 bases and V by 5 bases; bases with no gene match: 7. DNA of the CDR3: TGTGCCAGCAGTATCAGGGGGCGTAAATATGGCTACACCTTC. Its translation is CASSIRGRKYGYTF.

This clone was found a few times. This chain joins TRBV4-1 and TRBJ2-1, with 13 nucleotides matching TRBD2. The germline V gene has CDR1 MGHRA and CDR2 YSYEKL. The CDR3 is 21 amino acids. Trimming took 0 bases from V and 0 from J; bases not matched to a gene: 11. This chain's CDR3 is CASSQDWTSGGIPSSYNEQFF. The CDR3 DNA is TGCGCCAGCAGCCAAGATTGGACTAGCGGGGGTATTCCCAGCTCCTACAATGAGCAGTTCTTC.

J is TRBJ1-5 and V is TRBV4-1; 8 bases match TRBD1. V shed 5 bases, J shed 8 bases, and the junction held 14 bases outside the gene matches. Germline V CDR1 and CDR2: MGHRA, YSYEKL. This CDR3 region has 16 residues. The CDR3 sequence is CASSNRDRSGGEPQHF. The CDR3 coding sequence is TGCGCCAGCAGCAACCGGGACAGGAGCGGAGGGGAGCCCCAGCATTTT.

The genes are TRBV5-1 and TRBJ2-2; 10 bases match TRBD2. The ends lost 2 bases at V and 7 bases at J; junction bases unmatched: 8. Germline V gene lookup returns CDR1 SGHRS and CDR2 YFSETQ. The CDR3 totals 16 residues. Written as DNA, the CDR3 is TGCGCCAGCAGCTTCAGCAGCGGGGGGGCGATCGGGGAGCTGTTTTTT. Translating it yields CASSFSSGGAIGELFF.

The rearrangement uses TRBV5-4 and TRBJ1-2; no firm D call. The germline gives CDR1 SGHNT, CDR2 YYREEE (reference sequence). The CDR3 extends over 11 amino acids. V shed 1 base and J shed 8 bases, with 6 bases lying between them. DNA of the CDR3: TGTGCCAGCAGCTTGCCCAGGGGCTACACCTTC. Amino acid sequence: CASSLPRGYTF.

This clone was counted only a few times. The chain links TRBV28 to TRBJ2-7; 11 bases are a match to TRBD1. Germline V gene lookup returns CDR1 MDHEN and CDR2 SYDVKM. This CDR3 has 15 amino acids. V trimming: 6 bases; J trimming: 3 bases; junction bases outside the gene matches: 7. The chain's CDR3 is CASSHTGTGGYEQYF. Here the CDR3 DNA reads TGTGCCAGCAGCCACACCGGGACAGGGGGCTACGAGCAGTACTTC.

The rearrangement links TRBV11-2 to TRBJ2-1; D perhaps matches TRBD2 (5 bases). The CDR3 runs to 16 residues. The V end was cut by 4 bases, the J end by 12 bases, with 25 bases between. Germline values: CDR1 SGHAT, CDR2 FQNNGV. CDR3 amino acids: CASSSMATREGRAQFF. The CDR3 DNA follows: TGTGCCAGCAGCTCTATGGCAACTAGGGAAGGGCGGGCGCAGTTCTTC.

This chain uses TRBV18 with TRBJ1-2; D remains ambiguous. This CDR3 has 11 residues. Germline V gives CDR1 KGHSH, CDR2 LQKENI. V was trimmed by 3 bases and J by 8 bases, leaving 7 bases between them. The CDR3 reads CASSPSEGYTF. For the CDR3, the DNA is TGTGCCAGCTCACCGTCGGAGGGCTACACCTTC.

The table lists this clone with a few counts. This chain uses TRBV19 with TRBJ1-3; 7 bases fit TRBD1. The CDR3 is 16 residues long. Trimming at V came to 4 bases and at J to 3 bases, leaving 9 bases not matched to a gene. CDR1 is LNHDA, CDR2 SQIVND, per germline (reference sequence). CDR3 bases: TGTGCCAGTAGTACCGACAGGGTCATCCTTGGAAACACCATATATTTT. Translated: CASSTDRVILGNTIYF.

V is TRBV7-9 and J is TRBJ2-5; 8 positions agree with TRBD1. Trimming removed 10 bases from V and 1 base from J; junction bases left unmatched: 8. Germline V gene data show CDR1 as SEHNR and CDR2 as FQNEAQ (reference sequence). The CDR3 contains 14 residues. The DNA for the CDR3 is TGTGCCACCGGCCCTGGGACAGGCCAAGAGACCCAGTACTTC. Translated: CATGPGTGQETQYF.

This chain uses TRBV18 with TRBJ1-1; 12 bases map to TRBD1. Germline assignment: CDR1 KGHSH and CDR2 LQKENI. The CDR3 has 17 amino acids. J was trimmed by 2 bases and V by 4 bases; bases with no gene match: 8. The CDR3 sequence: CASSLNTGTGGNTEAFF. The CDR3 coding sequence is TGTGCCAGCTCACTAAACACCGGGACAGGGGGCAACACTGAAGCTTTCTTT. Filled out from reference TRBV18 and TRBJ1-1, the complete variable domain reads NAGVMQNPRHLVRRRGQEARLRCSPMKGHSHVYWYRQLPEEGLKFMVYLQKENIIDESGMPKERFSAEFPKEGPSILRIQQVVRGDSAAYFCASSLNTGTGGNTEAFFGQGTRLTVV.

The rearrangement links TRBV5-1 to TRBJ1-4, with 8 bases lining up with TRBD1. CDR3 length: 14 amino acids. Germline V lookup: CDR1 SGHRS, CDR2 YFSETQ. V lost 4 bases to trimming and J lost 7 bases; unmatched junction nucleotides: 6. CDR3 DNA: TGCGCCAGCAGCCGCGACAGGGGAAGTGAAAAACTGTTTTTT. Translation gives CASSRDRGSEKLFF.

This clone was counted a few times. The same CDR3 also results from other DNA sequences found in this sample. The chain links TRBV6-1 to TRBJ2-7, with 9 bases fitting TRBD1. This CDR3 region has 15 residues. CDR1 and CDR2 from the germline V gene are MNHNS and SASEGT. J gave up 1 base and V 2 bases, and 3 bases lay outside the gene matches. The CDR3: CASSERGTGSYEQYF. The CDR3 DNA follows: TGTGCCAGCAGTGAAAGAGGGACAGGGTCCTACGAGCAGTACTTC.

The chain joins TRBV5-4 to TRBJ2-1, with a tentative D call TRBD2 (7 bases). The V gene's germline CDR1 is SGHNT and CDR2 YYREEE (reference sequence). This CDR3 region has 15 residues. V dropped 4 bases and J dropped 5 bases, with 16 bases sitting between them. The DNA for the CDR3 is TGTGCCAGCAGCCAGAGGGGGGGCCTGAACAATGAGCAGTTCTTC. It encodes CASSQRGGLNNEQFF.

This chain's CDR3 is CSATSAAGYTF. CDR3 sequence (DNA): TGCAGTGCTACTAGCGCCGCTGGCTACACCTTC. This rearrangement joins TRBV20-1 to TRBJ1-2; D remains ambiguous. Per the germline V gene, CDR1 is DFQATT and CDR2 is SNEGSKA (reference sequence). The CDR3 length is 11 residues. The V and J ends lost 4 bases and 7 bases respectively, with 10 bases between them.

V and J are TRBV5-1 and TRBJ2-3; D perhaps matches TRBD2 (6 bases). V was pared by 3 bases and J by 0 bases, with 14 bases between. Germline CDR1 is SGHRS and CDR2 is YFSETQ. This CDR3 has 16 amino acids. CDR3 region: CASSWAGTASTDTQYF. The DNA of the CDR3 is TGCGCCAGCAGCTGGGCAGGGACTGCTAGCACAGATACGCAGTATTTT. The full variable domain, in which reference TRBV5-1 and TRBJ2-3 provide the parts outside the CDR3, is KAGVTQTPRYLIKTRGQQVTLSCSPISGHRSVSWYQQTPGQGLQFLFEYFSETQRNKGNFPGRFSGRQFSNSRSEMNVSTLELGDSALYLCASSWAGTASTDTQYFGPGTRLTVL.

The chain has TRBV18 and TRBJ2-5, with D maybe TRBD1 (6 bases). This CDR3 has 14 residues. Trimming left V 5 bases short and J 3 bases short, with 13 bases between. Germline V CDR1 and CDR2: KGHSH, LQKENI. The CDR3 protein is CASSNTGSEETQYF. CDR3 sequence (DNA): TGTGCCAGCTCAAACACAGGGTCTGAAGAGACCCAGTACTTC.

The rearrangement uses TRBV7-6 and TRBJ1-3; the D is unclear. The V gene's germline CDR1 is SGHVS and CDR2 FNYEAQ. V was trimmed by 5 bases and J by 4 bases, leaving 18 bases between them. The CDR3 loop spans 16 amino acids. Here the CDR3 reads CASSLGVSPQGNTIYF. As DNA, the CDR3 is TGTGCCAGCAGCCTTGGAGTTTCACCCCAGGGAAACACCATATATTTT.